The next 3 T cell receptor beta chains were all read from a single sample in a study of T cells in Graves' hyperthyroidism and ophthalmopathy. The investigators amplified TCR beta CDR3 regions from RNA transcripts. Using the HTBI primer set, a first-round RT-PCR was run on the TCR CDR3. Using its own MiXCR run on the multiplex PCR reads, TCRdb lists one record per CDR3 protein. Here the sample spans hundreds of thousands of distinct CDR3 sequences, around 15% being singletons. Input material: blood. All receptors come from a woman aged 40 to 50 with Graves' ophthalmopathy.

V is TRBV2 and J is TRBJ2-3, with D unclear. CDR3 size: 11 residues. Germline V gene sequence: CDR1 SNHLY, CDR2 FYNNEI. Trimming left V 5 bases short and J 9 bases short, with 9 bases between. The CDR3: CASSNYLTQYF. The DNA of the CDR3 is TGTGCCAGCAGTAACTATCTGACGCAGTATTTT.

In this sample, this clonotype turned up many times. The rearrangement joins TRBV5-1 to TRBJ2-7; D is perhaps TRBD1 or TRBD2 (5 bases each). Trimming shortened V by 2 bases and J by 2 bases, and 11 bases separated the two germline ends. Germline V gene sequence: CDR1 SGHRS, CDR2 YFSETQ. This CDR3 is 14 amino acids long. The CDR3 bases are TGCGCCAGCAGCTTAACTTGGGGACCCTACGAGCAGTACTTC. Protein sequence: CASSLTWGPYEQYF. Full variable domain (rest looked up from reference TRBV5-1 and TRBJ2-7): KAGVTQTPRYLIKTRGQQVTLSCSPISGHRSVSWYQQTPGQGLQFLFEYFSETQRNKGNFPGRFSGRQFSNSRSEMNVSTLELGDSALYLCASSLTWGPYEQYFGPGTRLTVT.

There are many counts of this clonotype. CDR3 DNA sequence: TGTGCCAGCAGCCCTCGCGCTAATGAAAAACTGTTTTTT. Protein product: CASSPRANEKLFF. J is TRBJ1-4 and V is TRBV11-2, with no clear D. The germline gives CDR1 SGHAT, CDR2 FQNNGV. V lost 5 bases and J lost 3, with 7 bases in between. This CDR3 comprises 13 residues.